This T cell receptor beta chain stems from a study of cytomegalovirus exposure and HLA in healthy donors. Study information: Out of 300 to 500 genotyped donors, about 76% belonged to the Caucasian-associated ancestry cluster.

Concerning this clone itself: As yet, its antigen is unknown.

Study-wide results and limits: An ancestry cluster, one associated with Asian ancestry, reportedly showed fewer N-insertions than the approximately 670-donor mean in a later analysis. TCR beta sequences numbering roughly 18,000 were associated with HLA alleles at 0.05 false discovery rate in a later analysis.

With 60 Vbeta and 13 Jbeta primers, the PCR was carried out. Sequenced by immunoSEQ multiplex PCR; TCRdb stores in-frame clones only, minus some. Of approximately 110,000 clones in the sample, about 85% are singletons; the top ten hold over 0.2%. This CDR3 region has 17 residues. V lost 7 bases, J lost 4 bases, and 22 bases lay in between. Germline V gives CDR1 MNHEY, CDR2 SMNVEV (reference sequence). The receptor's source is a man aged 45-60 years in good health and CMV-seronegative. Material for sequencing was PBMCs. J is TRBJ2-2 and V is TRBV27; maybe TRBD1 (6 bases). CDR3 amino acids: CASISYETGWGTGELFF. In nucleotides, the CDR3 is TGTGCCAGCATCTCCTACGAAACAGGGTGGGGCACCGGGGAGCTGTTTTTT.